This passage covers 5 T cell receptor beta chains from one sample sequenced in a study of cytomegalovirus exposure and HLA in healthy donors. This PCR relied on a set of 60 Vbeta primers and 13 Jbeta primers. This table comes from immunoSEQ multiplex PCR, and its TCRdb copy is limited to in-frame clones, with some not included. This sample's clone table lists some 110,000 clones. The material sequenced was PBMCs. These receptors originate from a man aged 25 to 40 in good health and CMV-seronegative.

This chain uses TRBV2 with TRBJ1-2; D not resolved. CDR3 length: 11 residues. Between the trimmed V and J ends, which lost 4 bases and 6 bases, there was a span of 6 bases. Germline V gene data show CDR1 as SNHLY and CDR2 as FYNNEI. CDR3 region: CASSGLDGYTF. CDR3 in DNA: TGTGCCAGCAGTGGACTTGATGGCTACACCTTC.

J is TRBJ1-1 and V is TRBV6-5; no definite D call. V was trimmed by 6 bases and J by 3 bases, leaving 17 bases between them. This CDR3 is built from 15 residues. From germline, CDR1 is MNHEY and CDR2 SVGAGI. For the CDR3, the DNA is TGTGCCAGCAGCCAACCTTCCCGAGGAGACACTGAAGCTTTCTTT. It is translated as CASSQPSRGDTEAFF.

V gene TRBV7-7 combines with J gene TRBJ2-3; a weak D match, TRBD1 (6 bases). Trimming stripped 5 bases from V and 1 base from J, with 16 bases between. The germline V gene encodes CDR1 SSHAT and CDR2 FNYEAQ (reference sequence). The CDR3 covers 16 residues. CDR3 nucleotide sequence: TGTGCCAGCAGCGCAAAGACAGGACGGGGCACAGATACGCAGTATTTT. Protein sequence: CASSAKTGRGTDTQYF.

The chain employs TRBV5-6 and TRBJ1-1, with 11 bases lining up with TRBD1. The CDR3 spans 15 residues. The germline CDR1 and CDR2 sequences are SGHDT and YYEEEE. After removal of 4 bases from V and 4 bases from J, the junction contained 6 bases not matched to a gene. The CDR3 DNA sequence: TGTGCCAGCAGCCCTGAGGGACAGGGGGGCACTGAAGCTTTCTTT. Its translation: CASSPEGQGGTEAFF.

The chain joins TRBV9 to TRBJ2-1; D perhaps matches TRBD2 (5 bases). V gave up 0 bases and J gave up 8 bases, with 6 bases separating them. The CDR3 spans 12 residues. CDR1 is SGDLS and CDR2 is YYNGEE in the germline V gene. This CDR3 reads CASSVAGDEQFF. Here the CDR3 DNA reads TGTGCCAGCAGCGTAGCCGGGGATGAGCAGTTCTTC.